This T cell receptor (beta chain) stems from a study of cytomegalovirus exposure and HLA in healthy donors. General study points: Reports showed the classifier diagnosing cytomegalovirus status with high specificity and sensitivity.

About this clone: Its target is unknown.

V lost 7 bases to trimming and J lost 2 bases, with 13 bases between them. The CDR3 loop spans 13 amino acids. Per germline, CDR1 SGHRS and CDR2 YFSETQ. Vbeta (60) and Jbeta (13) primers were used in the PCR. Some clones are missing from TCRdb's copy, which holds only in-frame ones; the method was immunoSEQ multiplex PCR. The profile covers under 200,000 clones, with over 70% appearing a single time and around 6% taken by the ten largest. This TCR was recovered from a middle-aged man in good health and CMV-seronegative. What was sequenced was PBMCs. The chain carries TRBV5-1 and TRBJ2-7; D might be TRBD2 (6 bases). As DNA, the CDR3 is TGCGCCAGCTCGCGGGACGCAACCTACGAGCAGTACTTC. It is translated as CASSRDATYEQYF.